This T cell receptor (beta chain) was observed in a study of cytotoxic CD8 clonotypes in ibrutinib-treated CLL (dated by TCRdb to the early 2020s). Regarding the research as a whole: The cohort had 11 relapsed/refractory and more than 14 treatment-naive patients; approximately 18 were IGHV unmutated. Partial responses were observed in 24 patients and complete responses in 2; after a median follow-up of roughly 62 months, remission was maintained in 14 patients and progression was observed in some twelve. Response samples were obtained after a median of around eleven months of treatment, with a range of roughly 6 to 40 months. On average, each sample had roughly 250,000 productive templates and approximately 85,000 productive rearrangements. Of the 70 to 90 people in the trial, about two dozen had longitudinal samples available. Cryopreserved peripheral blood mononuclear cells were collected at three points: before therapy, at response, and at either sustained remission or disease progression. Every remission and progressive disease sample was obtained while ibrutinib was still being received by the patients.

The investigation overall reported the following: An increase in clonality was observed at ibrutinib response, with clonality remaining stable during sustained remission and falling back toward baseline at progression. Baseline clonality was found to be higher than that of age-matched healthy donors and was strongly correlated with circulating CD8+ T-cell counts. Public clonotypes were rare and either shrank or stayed stable during treatment, and the rise in clonality at ibrutinib response reflected expansion of private clonotypes. Sampling times were not matched between patients in sustained remission and patients whose disease was progressing, and lymph node repertoires were not examined.

This clone was counted only a few times. No cognate antigen has been identified for it. Base qualities are not provided; no much larger clone lies one nucleotide away. A MiSeq instrument was used for deep resolution sequencing, which targeted depths ranging from 1 in 1 million up to 1 in 200,000 T cells, with coverage averaging 10x for each clonotype. TCR beta libraries were generated with the immunoSEQ hsTCRB Kit. The authors' pipeline ran thus. ImmunoSEQ Data Assistant and ImmunoSEQ Analyzer were used for data analysis, and V, D and J genes were assigned according to IMGT definitions. Clonality was computed as one minus normalized Shannon entropy of productive rearrangement frequencies, ranging from 0 to 1. Only overrepresented clonotypes making up at least 0.05% of the repertoire of each patient were included in the public clonotype analysis. Thirteen repertoires from age-matched healthy donors, obtained from immuneACCESS, served as clonality controls. TCRdb obtained this table from immuneACCESS and retained in-frame rearrangements with V and J assigned. These tables miss some clones; where compared with another copy, unresolved V genes account for less than half of the shortfall, and the remainder is unexplained. That table is the source of V, J and clone size, and D and trimming were worked out from the DNA. This sample holds 60,000 to 70,000 clones; roughly 59% were observed only once. The top ten constitute roughly 15% of the sample.

Including the terminal cysteine and phenylalanine, the CDR3 comprises 14 residues. The entry retains the CDR3 DNA only, 42 bases that are in frame from base 1. From the germline V gene, CDR1 is MNHEY and CDR2 is SVGAGI. Ends trimmed: V by 0 bases, J by 5 bases; bases unmatched to a gene: 3. Read against the paper, the sample's time point label means: eleven to twelve months on ibrutinib. For TCR beta library preparation, around 1.9 micrograms of genomic DNA were extracted from the cryopreserved PBMCs. Longitudinal blood samples from CLL patients receiving ibrutinib monotherapy were subjected to high-throughput TCR beta sequencing. The patients took part in an open-label, single-center phase 2 trial of ibrutinib monotherapy.

The TCR originated in a human donor with chronic lymphocytic leukemia. Here the sequenced sample was PBMCs, taken after 12 months of ibrutinib treatment. This chain joins TRBV6-5 to TRBJ1-2; TRBD1 matches 7 bases in the middle. The CDR3 protein sequence reads: CASSYSDRAYGYTF. At the DNA level, the sequence is TGTGCCAGCAGTTACTCCGACAGGGCTTATGGCTACACCTTC.